These T cell receptor beta chains were read from a single sample in a study of blood T cells in healthy people across ages. TCRdb reprocessed the 5' RACE reads with MiXCR, giving one entry per CDR3 protein. The table has more than 600,000 distinct CDR3 sequences, just under 25% seen once. The same sample was also used in a study of T cells of mothers and their children.

The specimen sequenced was blood. These receptors originate from a boy aged 5-17 years in good health. Each CDR3 is given with its conserved first and last residue. Each record gives: clone size, D gene, V gene, J gene, CDR3 length, CDR3 DNA, CDR3 protein. The D gene is left open where the match is weak. The size entry is marked missing in some rows and otherwise reads once, few, many or a size class.

NA	NA	TRBV9	TRBJ2-1	16	TGTGCCAGCAGCGTAGTAGGCAGCAGCTCCTACAATGAGCAGTTCTTC	CASSVVGSSSYNEQFF
few	NA	TRBV19	TRBJ2-5	15	TGTGCCAGTAGTATAGGGGTTGGGGGAGGAGAGACCCAGTACTTC	CASSIGVGGGETQYF
many	TRBD2	TRBV27	TRBJ2-3	16	TGTGCCAGCAGTGTTACTAGCGGCCGAGGCACAGATACGCAGTATTTT	CASSVTSGRGTDTQYF
NA	TRBD1	TRBV10-3	TRBJ1-2	16	TGTGCCATCAACTCCCGGGAGCCAGGGGGGCCTTATGGCTACACCTTC	CAINSREPGGPYGYTF
NA	NA	TRBV7-3	TRBJ2-3	16	TGTGCCAGCAGCTTTTCGACTGGTTATAGCACAGATACGCAGTATTTT	CASSFSTGYSTDTQYF
NA	TRBD2	TRBV29-1	TRBJ2-1	16	TGCAGCGTTGAGGGGTTTAGCGGGAGTCGGTACAATGAGCAGTTCTTC	CSVEGFSGSRYNEQFF
NA	TRBD2	TRBV5-4	TRBJ2-1	15	TGTGCCAGCAGCTCTAGCGGGGGCCTAGCCAATGAGCAGTTCTTC	CASSSSGGLANEQFF
few	NA	TRBV5-6	TRBJ2-6	15	TGTGCCAGCAGCTTGTGGGGGGCTGGGGCCAACGTCCTGACTTTC	CASSLWGAGANVLTF
few	TRBD1	TRBV11-2	TRBJ1-1	15	TGTGCCAGCAGCTTAGATGGGACAGGGGGCACTGAAGCTTTCTTT	CASSLDGTGGTEAFF
NA	TRBD2	TRBV11-3	TRBJ2-2	20	TGTGCCAGCAGCTTCCAACGACTAGCGGGCTCCCCCGGGGGGGCCGGGGAGCTGTTTTTT	CASSFQRLAGSPGGAGELFF
NA	NA	TRBV28	TRBJ2-7	16	TGTGCCAGCAGCCCCCCGCCCAGGGGAACCTCCTACGAGCAGTACTTC	CASSPPPRGTSYEQYF
NA	TRBD2	TRBV9	TRBJ2-7	16	TGTGCCAGCAGCCCCTCCGGACTAGGAGGACTCTACGAGCAGTACTTC	CASSPSGLGGLYEQYF
NA	TRBD2	TRBV4-1	TRBJ2-6	17	TGCGCCAGCAGCCCTAGAGCGGGAGCTTGGGGGGCCAACGTCCTGACTTTC	CASSPRAGAWGANVLTF
NA	NA	TRBV29-1	TRBJ1-4	15	TGCAGCGCCACCGTAGACAGAACCAACTATGAAAAACTGTTTTTT	CSATVDRTNYEKLFF
NA	NA	TRBV6-5	TRBJ2-7	14	TGTGCCAGCATGAGAGGGGACACGGGGTACGAGCAGTACTTC	CASMRGDTGYEQYF
few	NA	TRBV7-2	TRBJ2-7	12	TGTGCCAGCAGCCGCCAGGAGGGGATGCAGTACTTC	CASSRQEGMQYF
NA	TRBD1	TRBV20-1	TRBJ1-4	15	TGCAGTGCTAGAGATATAGGGACAGGGGCTGAAAAACTGTTTTTT	CSARDIGTGAEKLFF
NA	NA	TRBV12-3/TRBV12-4	TRBJ2-5	13	TGTGCCAGCAGTTTACAACAGCAAGAGACCCAGTACTTC	CASSLQQQETQYF
few	NA	TRBV28	TRBJ2-1	14	TGTGCCAGCAGTTTATCTTTCTCCTACAATGAGCAGTTCTTC	CASSLSFSYNEQFF
NA	NA	TRBV20-1	TRBJ2-5	13	TGCAGTGCTAGCATAGGAAACCAAGAGACCCAGTACTTC	CSASIGNQETQYF
NA	NA	TRBV4-3	TRBJ1-5	13	TGCGCCGGCAGTCTAGGGTTTTCGCAGCCCCAGCATTTT	CAGSLGFSQPQHF
NA	NA	TRBV7-9	TRBJ1-4	15	TGTGCCAGCAGCTCACCATCGGCGGGGTTTGAAAAACTGTTTTTT	CASSSPSAGFEKLFF
few	NA	TRBV5-5	TRBJ1-1	14	TGTGCCAGCACCGTGCTCCCAGGGAACACTGAAGCTTTCTTT	CASTVLPGNTEAFF
NA	NA	TRBV5-1	TRBJ1-3	15	TGCGCCAGCAGCTTGGACAGGATCTCTGGAAACACCATATATTTT	CASSLDRISGNTIYF
NA	NA	TRBV27	TRBJ2-7	15	TGTGCCAGCAGTTTTTGGATCGGGGGCCCCTACGAGCAGTACTTC	CASSFWIGGPYEQYF
many	NA	TRBV29-1	TRBJ1-2	11	TGCAGCGTTGAAGATGGAAGTGGCTACACCTTC	CSVEDGSGYTF
few	TRBD1	TRBV5-6	TRBJ2-2	16	TGTGCCAGCAGAACGACAGGGTCGGAGAACACCGGGGAGCTGTTTTTT	CASRTTGSENTGELFF
NA	NA	TRBV5-1	TRBJ2-5	16	TGCGCCAGCAGCTTGGCCTACCCAAGGTACCAAGAGACCCACTACTTC	CASSLAYPRYQETHYF
few	NA	TRBV20-1	TRBJ2-1	16	TGCAGTGCTCAGCCTACGCTAAGGGGTACCTACAATGAGCAGTTCTTC	CSAQPTLRGTYNEQFF
NA	NA	TRBV9	TRBJ2-1	15	TGTGCCAGCAGCCCGAGGGGGACACTTTACAATGAGCAGTTCTTC	CASSPRGTLYNEQFF
few	NA	TRBV6-1	TRBJ2-1	13	TGTGCCAGCAATGAACAGACATACAATGAGCAGTTCTTC	CASNEQTYNEQFF
NA	TRBD1	TRBV13	TRBJ2-1	14	TGTGCCAGCAGCTCGGACAGGGTATGGAATGAGCAGTTCTTC	CASSSDRVWNEQFF
few	NA	TRBV18	TRBJ2-7	15	TGTGCCAGCGTGGAGGGGGGGTCCCCCCCCTACGAGCAGTACTTC	CASVEGGSPPYEQYF
NA	TRBD1	TRBV7-2	TRBJ1-5	15	TGTGCCAGCAGCTTAGACCAGGGGGGCGATCAGCCCCAGCATTTT	CASSLDQGGDQPQHF
few	TRBD2	TRBV19	TRBJ2-3	18	TGTGCCAGTAAAGGAGGAACTAGCGGGGAGCGGTACACAGATACGCAGTATTTT	CASKGGTSGERYTDTQYF
few	NA	TRBV18	TRBJ2-7	12	TGTGCCAGCTCCAGGCAGGACTACGAGCAGTACTTC	CASSRQDYEQYF
few	TRBD2	TRBV12-3/TRBV12-4	TRBJ2-5	12	TGTGCCACTTCACTAGCGCGAGAGACCCAGTACTTC	CATSLARETQYF
few	NA	TRBV5-5	TRBJ2-5	14	TGTGCCAGCTCCCACTCTTCCGGAGGAGAGACCCAGTACTTC	CASSHSSGGETQYF
NA	TRBD1	TRBV5-1	TRBJ1-6	15	TGCGCCAGCAGCTTGTCGGACAGGGGGCTCTCACCCCTCCACTTT	CASSLSDRGLSPLHF
few	TRBD2	TRBV14	TRBJ2-1	19	TGTGCCAGCAGCCAAGATATAAGGGGACTAGCGGGAGTTATGGATGAGCAGTTCTTC	CASSQDIRGLAGVMDEQFF
few	TRBD2	TRBV3-1	TRBJ2-7	15	TGTGCCAGCAGCCAAGGAGCGGGAGTAGGCTACGAGCAGTACTTC	CASSQGAGVGYEQYF
NA	NA	TRBV19	TRBJ2-1	15	TGTGCCAGTAGTATAGTCGGAGCGGCGGACAATGAGCAGTTCTTC	CASSIVGAADNEQFF
few	NA	TRBV4-1	TRBJ2-1	14	TGCGCCAGCAGCCTAGGACTCCGGAACAATGAGCAGTTCTTC	CASSLGLRNNEQFF
NA	NA	TRBV28	TRBJ1-1	12	TGTGCCAGCAGCCCCGGTCGTCGGGGGACTTTCTTT	CASSPGRRGTFF